Sequencing of this T cell receptor (beta chain) was carried out in a study of T-cell reconstitution after alpha-beta-depleted transplantation in children. This clonotype appeared a few times. During its preparation, the TCRbeta library received unique molecular identifiers. TCRdb itself ran the PCR reads through MiXCR, one entry per CDR3 protein. The data contain 250,000 to 350,000 distinct CDR3 sequences, about a tenth of them seen just once; the ten biggest clones take up 9.5% to 13%. Sequencing was performed on PBMCs from the stem cell graft donor, taken from the stem cell graft. This TCR was sampled from a human donor who donated a stem cell graft to a child with SCID.

This chain's CDR3 is CASSPRGTEQYF. Here the CDR3 DNA reads TGTGCCAGCAGTCCCCGGGGGACCGAGCAGTACTTC. The chain is built from TRBV6-5 and TRBJ2-7; perhaps TRBD2 as D (6 bases). V lost 5 bases and J 6 bases, leaving 11 bases between the germline ends. This CDR3 spans 12 amino acids. Germline V gene lookup returns CDR1 MNHEY and CDR2 SVGAGI.